The 9 T cell receptor beta chains below come from one sample, sequenced in a study of cytomegalovirus exposure and HLA in healthy donors. Method: immunoSEQ multiplex PCR; TCRdb's copy keeps in-frame clones and lacks some. In the table there are about 130,000 clones, 85% to 95% of which are singletons. The sequenced material came from PBMCs. Source of these receptors: a woman between 18 and 30 years old in good health and CMV-seronegative.

The V call is TRBV6-5, the J call TRBJ2-1; D perhaps matches TRBD1 (5 bases). Looked up from germline, CDR1 is MNHEY and CDR2 is SVGAGI. The CDR3 is made up of 13 amino acids. The germline V and J ends were trimmed by 7 bases and 6 bases, with 13 bases remaining between them. CDR3 sequence (DNA): TGTGCCAGCAAAATGGGTAGGGGCAATGAGCAGTTCTTC. Protein product: CASKMGRGNEQFF.

The rearrangement uses TRBV5-1 and TRBJ2-2; 11 bases match TRBD1. V trimming: 2 bases; J trimming: 7 bases; junction bases outside the gene matches: 7. The CDR3 runs 16 residues. Germline V gene lookup returns CDR1 SGHRS and CDR2 YFSETQ. CDR3 nucleotides: TGCGCCAGCAGCTTACCGGACAGGGGGCAGAGCGGGGAGCTGTTTTTT. Protein product: CASSLPDRGQSGELFF.

The rearrangement links TRBV10-2 to TRBJ1-4; 8 bases agree with TRBD1. The CDR3 contains 15 residues. Germline V gene lookup returns CDR1 WSHSY and CDR2 SAAADI. V gave up 3 bases and J gave up 3 bases; unmatched junction bases: 3. For the CDR3, the DNA is TGCGCCAGCAGTGATACGGGACAGGCTAATGAAAAACTGTTTTTT. Translation: CASSDTGQANEKLFF.

The chain employs TRBV4-1 and TRBJ1-5; TRBD1 matches at 8 bases. Germline assignment: CDR1 MGHRA and CDR2 YSYEKL. V trimming: 0 bases; J trimming: 7 bases; junction bases outside the gene matches: 5. This CDR3 spans 15 amino acids. This chain's CDR3 is CASSQERAGGQPQHF. CDR3 sequence (DNA): TGCGCCAGCAGCCAAGAAAGGGCAGGGGGCCAGCCCCAGCATTTT.

This clone was seen once. V is TRBV5-6 and J is TRBJ2-7; possibly TRBD1 for D (6 bases). CDR1 and CDR2 (germline): SGHDT, YYEEEE. This CDR3 region has 13 residues. The V end was cut by 2 bases, the J end by 6 bases, with 12 bases between. The CDR3 region has the DNA TGTGCCAGCAGCTTCGACAGGTGGAGCGAGCAGTACTTC. Translated, it gives CASSFDRWSEQYF.

V usage is TRBV4-1 and J usage is TRBJ1-2; possible D gene TRBD1, 5 bases. V gave up 2 bases and J gave up 6 bases, with 16 bases separating them. CDR1 and CDR2 (germline): MGHRA, YSYEKL. The CDR3 extends over 15 amino acids. CDR3 nucleotide sequence: TGCGCCAGCAGCCAATTGATCGGGGGATTACATGGCTACACCTTC. It is translated as CASSQLIGGLHGYTF.

For this clone: Other DNA sequences in the sample encode the same CDR3. The genes are TRBV7-9 and TRBJ2-3; no clear D gene. The germline V gene encodes CDR1 SEHNR and CDR2 FQNEAQ (reference sequence). The CDR3 runs 14 residues. V dropped 1 base and J dropped 2 bases, with 7 bases sitting between them. The CDR3 bases are TGTGCCAGCAGCTTAGGTCTCTCCACAGATACGCAGTATTTT. Residues: CASSLGLSTDTQYF.

V is TRBV4-1 and J is TRBJ1-2; tentatively, D is TRBD1 (6 bases). In germline, CDR1 is MGHRA, CDR2 YSYEKL. Trimming pared 1 base from V and 8 bases from J, leaving 14 bases between. This CDR3 region has 14 residues. The CDR3 DNA is TGCGCCAGCAGCCAAGTGGCAGGGGTGCAGGGCTACACCTTC. Translating it yields CASSQVAGVQGYTF.

V usage is TRBV7-9 and J usage is TRBJ2-7; 9 nucleotides line up with TRBD1. Germline V lookup: CDR1 SEHNR, CDR2 FQNEAQ (reference sequence). The CDR3 runs 16 residues. V dropped 5 bases and J dropped 3; count of bases not matched to a gene: 11. This chain's CDR3 is CASSLGQGRVVYEQYF. The CDR3 coding sequence is TGTGCCAGCAGCCTGGGACAGGGCAGGGTGGTCTACGAGCAGTACTTC.